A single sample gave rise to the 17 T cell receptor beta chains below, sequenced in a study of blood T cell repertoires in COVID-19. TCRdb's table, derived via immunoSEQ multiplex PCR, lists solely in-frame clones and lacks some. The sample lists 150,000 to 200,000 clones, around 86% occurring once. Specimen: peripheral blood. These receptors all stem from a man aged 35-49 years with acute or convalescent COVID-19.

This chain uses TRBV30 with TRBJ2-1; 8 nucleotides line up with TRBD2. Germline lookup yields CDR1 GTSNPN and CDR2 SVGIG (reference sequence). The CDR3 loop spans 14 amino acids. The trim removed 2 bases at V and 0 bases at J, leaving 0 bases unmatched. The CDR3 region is CAWSREGSYNEQFF. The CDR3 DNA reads TGTGCCTGGAGTCGGGAGGGCTCCTACAATGAGCAGTTCTTC.

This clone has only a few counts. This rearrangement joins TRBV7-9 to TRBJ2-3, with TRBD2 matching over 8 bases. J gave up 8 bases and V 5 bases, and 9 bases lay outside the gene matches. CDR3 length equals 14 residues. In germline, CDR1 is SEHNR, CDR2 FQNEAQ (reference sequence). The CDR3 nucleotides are TGTGCCAGCAGCCCCCACGGGGGGGCCGGTACGCAGTATTTT. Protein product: CASSPHGGAGTQYF.

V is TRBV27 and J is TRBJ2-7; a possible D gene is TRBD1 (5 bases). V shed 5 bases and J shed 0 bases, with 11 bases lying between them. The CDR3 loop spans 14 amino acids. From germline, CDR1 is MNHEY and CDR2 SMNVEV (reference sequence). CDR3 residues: CASSPRQPSYEQYF. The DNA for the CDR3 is TGTGCCAGCAGTCCCAGACAGCCCTCCTACGAGCAGTACTTC.

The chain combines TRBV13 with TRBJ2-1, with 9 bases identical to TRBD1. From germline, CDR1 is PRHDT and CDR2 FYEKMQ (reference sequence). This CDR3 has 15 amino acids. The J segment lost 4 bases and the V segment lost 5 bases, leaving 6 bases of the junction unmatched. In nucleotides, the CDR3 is TGTGCCAGCAGCACGAGGGACAGGGAATACAATGAGCAGTTCTTC. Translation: CASSTRDREYNEQFF.

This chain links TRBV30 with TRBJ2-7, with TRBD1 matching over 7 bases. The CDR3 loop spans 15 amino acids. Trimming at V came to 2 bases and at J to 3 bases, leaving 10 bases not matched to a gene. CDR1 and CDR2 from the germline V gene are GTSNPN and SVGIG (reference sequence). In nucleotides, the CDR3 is TGTGCCTGGAGTCAGACTGACAGGGACGGCTACGAGCAGTACTTC. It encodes CAWSQTDRDGYEQYF.

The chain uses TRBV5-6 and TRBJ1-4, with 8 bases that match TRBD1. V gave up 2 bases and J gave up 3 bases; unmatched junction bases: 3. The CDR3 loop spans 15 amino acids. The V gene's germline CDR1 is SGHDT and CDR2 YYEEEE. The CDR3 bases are TGTGCCAGCAGCTTACAGGGGGTGCCTAATGAAAAACTGTTTTTT. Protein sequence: CASSLQGVPNEKLFF.

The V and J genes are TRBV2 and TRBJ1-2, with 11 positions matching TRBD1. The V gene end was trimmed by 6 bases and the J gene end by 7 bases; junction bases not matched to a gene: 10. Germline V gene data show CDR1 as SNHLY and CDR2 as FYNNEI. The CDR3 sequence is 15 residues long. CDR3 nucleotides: TGTGCCAGCAGCCCCCGGACAGGGGGCGCCTCTGGCTACACCTTC. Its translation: CASSPRTGGASGYTF.

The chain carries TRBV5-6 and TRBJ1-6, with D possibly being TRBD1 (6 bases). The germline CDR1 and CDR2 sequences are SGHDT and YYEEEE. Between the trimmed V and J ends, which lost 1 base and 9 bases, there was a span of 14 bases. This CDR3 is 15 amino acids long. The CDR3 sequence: CASSLRGAPGSPLHF. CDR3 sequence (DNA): TGTGCCAGCAGCTTGCGGGGGGCGCCGGGTTCACCCCTCCACTTT.

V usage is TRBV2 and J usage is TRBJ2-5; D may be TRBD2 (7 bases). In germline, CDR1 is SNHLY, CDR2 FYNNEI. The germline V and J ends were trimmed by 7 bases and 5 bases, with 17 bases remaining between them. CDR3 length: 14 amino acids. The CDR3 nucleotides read TGTGCCAGCAACCTGCGGGGGCCGGATGAGACCCAGTACTTC. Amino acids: CASNLRGPDETQYF.

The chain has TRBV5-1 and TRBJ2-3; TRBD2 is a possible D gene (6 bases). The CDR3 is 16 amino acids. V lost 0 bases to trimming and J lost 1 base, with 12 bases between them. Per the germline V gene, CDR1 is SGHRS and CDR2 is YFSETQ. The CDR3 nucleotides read TGCGCCAGCAGCTTGGGACAGAGACTAGGCACAGATACGCAGTATTTT. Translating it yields CASSLGQRLGTDTQYF.

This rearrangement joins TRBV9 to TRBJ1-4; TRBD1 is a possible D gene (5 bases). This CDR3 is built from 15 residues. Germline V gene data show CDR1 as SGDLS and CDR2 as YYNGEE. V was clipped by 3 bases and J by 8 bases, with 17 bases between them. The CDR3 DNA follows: TGTGCCAGCAGCGCCGTGGGGCCCTCCGGAGAAAAACTGTTTTTT. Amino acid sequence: CASSAVGPSGEKLFF. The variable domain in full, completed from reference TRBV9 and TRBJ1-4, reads DSGVTQTPKHLITATGQRVTLRCSPRSGDLSVYWYQQSLDQGLQFLIQYYNGEERAKGNILERFSAQQFPDLHSELNLSSLELGDSALYFCASSAVGPSGEKLFFGSGTQLSVL.

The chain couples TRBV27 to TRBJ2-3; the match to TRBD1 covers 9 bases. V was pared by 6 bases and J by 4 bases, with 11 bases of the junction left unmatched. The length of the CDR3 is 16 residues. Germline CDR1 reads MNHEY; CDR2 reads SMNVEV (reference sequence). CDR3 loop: CASSLPGQGSSDTQYF. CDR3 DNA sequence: TGTGCCAGCAGCCTACCGGGACAGGGTTCATCAGATACGCAGTATTTT.

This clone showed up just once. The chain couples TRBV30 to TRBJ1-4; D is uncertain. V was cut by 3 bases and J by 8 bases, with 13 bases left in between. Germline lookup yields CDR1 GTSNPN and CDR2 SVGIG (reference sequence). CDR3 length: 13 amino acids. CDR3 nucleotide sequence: TGTGCCTGGAGCAAAACGGGAGCAGAAAAACTGTTTTTT. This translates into CAWSKTGAEKLFF.

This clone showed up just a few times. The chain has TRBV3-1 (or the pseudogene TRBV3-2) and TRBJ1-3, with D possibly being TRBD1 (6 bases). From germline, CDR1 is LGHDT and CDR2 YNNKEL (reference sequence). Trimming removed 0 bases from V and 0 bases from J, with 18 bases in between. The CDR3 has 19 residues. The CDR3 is CASSQDQGLLGSSGNTIYF. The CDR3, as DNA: TGTGCCAGCAGCCAAGACCAGGGGTTACTTGGTTCCTCTGGAAACACCATATATTTT.

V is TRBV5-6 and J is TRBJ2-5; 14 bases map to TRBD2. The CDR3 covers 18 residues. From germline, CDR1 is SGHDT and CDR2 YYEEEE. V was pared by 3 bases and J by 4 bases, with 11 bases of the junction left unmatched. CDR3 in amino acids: CASSSTSTSGGARETQYF. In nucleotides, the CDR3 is TGTGCCAGCAGCTCCACCTCGACTAGCGGGGGGGCTCGAGAGACCCAGTACTTC.

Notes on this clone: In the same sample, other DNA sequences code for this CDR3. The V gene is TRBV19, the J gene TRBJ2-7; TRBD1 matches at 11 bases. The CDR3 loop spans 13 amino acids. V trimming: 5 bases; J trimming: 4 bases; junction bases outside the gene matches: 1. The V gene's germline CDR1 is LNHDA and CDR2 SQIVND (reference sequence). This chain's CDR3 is CASSRDRGYEQYF. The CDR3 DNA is TGTGCCAGTAGTCGGGACAGGGGGTACGAGCAGTACTTC.

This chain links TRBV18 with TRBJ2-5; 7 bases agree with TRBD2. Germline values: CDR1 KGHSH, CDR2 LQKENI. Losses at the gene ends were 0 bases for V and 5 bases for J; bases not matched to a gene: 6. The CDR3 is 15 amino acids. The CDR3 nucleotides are TGTGCCAGCTCACCACCGGGCCTAGCGGTGGAGACCCAGTACTTC. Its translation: CASSPPGLAVETQYF.